The 2 T cell receptor beta chains given below trace back to one sample, sequenced in a study of blood T cell repertoires in COVID-19. Assay: immunoSEQ multiplex PCR; the TCRdb copy retains only in-frame clones and omits some. The sample consists of around 170,000 clones, 88% of them appearing once. What was sequenced was peripheral blood. These receptors were taken from a man in his 60s with acute or convalescent COVID-19.

The chain uses TRBV2 and TRBJ1-1; TRBD1 agrees at 7 bases. The CDR3 has 16 amino acids. V was clipped by 3 bases and J by 8 bases; unmatched bases: 15. CDR1 and CDR2 from the germline V gene are SNHLY and FYNNEI. Here the CDR3 DNA reads TGTGCCAGCAGTGAGACCCGGACAGGATGGGGAGCAGAAGCTTTCTTT. Its protein product is CASSETRTGWGAEAFF. The whole variable domain, filled in from reference TRBV2 and TRBJ1-1, reads EPEVTQTPSHQVTQMGQEVILRCVPISNHLYFYWYRQILGQKVEFLVSFYNNEISEKSEIFDDQFSVERPDGSNFTLKIRSTKLEDSAMYFCASSETRTGWGAEAFFGQGTRLTVV.

This chain connects TRBV12-5 to TRBJ1-5, with D possibly matching TRBD1 (5 bases). This CDR3 is 15 amino acids long. CDR1 and CDR2 (germline): LGHNT, FRNRAP. Deletions cut 5 bases from V and 1 base from J, with 12 bases between. CDR3 DNA sequence: TGTGCTAGTGGTGTCGGGGGGTTGAGCAATCAGCCCCAGCATTTT. It specifies CASGVGGLSNQPQHF.